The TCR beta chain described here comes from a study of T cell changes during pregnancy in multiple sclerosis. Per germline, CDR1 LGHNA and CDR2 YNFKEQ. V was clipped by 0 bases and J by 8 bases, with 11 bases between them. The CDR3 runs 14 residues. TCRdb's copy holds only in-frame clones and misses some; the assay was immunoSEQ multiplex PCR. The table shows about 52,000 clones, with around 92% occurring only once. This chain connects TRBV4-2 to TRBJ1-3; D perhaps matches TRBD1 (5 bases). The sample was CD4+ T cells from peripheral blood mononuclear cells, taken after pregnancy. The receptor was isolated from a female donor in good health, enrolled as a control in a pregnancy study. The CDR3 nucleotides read TGTGCCAGCAGCCAAGAACAGGTTGTGGACACCATATATTTT. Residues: CASSQEQVVDTIYF.